This T cell receptor beta chain was identified in a study of blood T cell repertoires in COVID-19. This CDR3 contains 16 residues. Germline CDR1 and CDR2: SGHVS and FQNEAQ. Losses at the gene ends were 6 bases for V and 1 base for J; bases not matched to a gene: 8. This clone appeared a few times. Sequencing was performed with immunoSEQ multiplex PCR; in TCRdb, only in-frame clones are kept and a portion is missing. The repertoire holds tens of thousands of clones, with about 80% as singletons. The sequence was obtained from a human donor in a cohort sampled during active COVID-19. The sequenced sample consisted of peripheral blood. The rearrangement links TRBV7-8 to TRBJ2-3; 9 bases line up with TRBD1. In DNA form, the CDR3 reads TGTGCCAGCAGAAAACCTAGGACAGGGGGCACAGATACGCAGTATTTT. Encoded protein: CASRKPRTGGTDTQYF.